Given below is one TCR beta chain in context. Its antigen is undetermined. These data originate in a study of cytomegalovirus exposure and HLA in healthy donors. Study-wide context: Unique TCR beta sequences numbering some 120 million came from approximately 180 million T cells in an earlier analysis.

The PCR contained 60 Vbeta and 13 Jbeta primers. Produced via immunoSEQ multiplex PCR; TCRdb's table is partial and in-frame only. This sample has tens of thousands of clones, with around 84% found just once. Overall study findings and caveats: A later analysis linked a missense variant in DCLRE1C to the trimming of TCR beta V and J genes.

The germline V gene has CDR1 SGHVS and CDR2 FQNEAQ. Deletions cut 0 bases from V and 5 bases from J, with 7 bases between. The CDR3 contains 13 residues. Sequencing used PBMCs. The rearrangement links TRBV7-8 to TRBJ2-5, with D possibly TRBD2 on 6 matching bases. The source of this sequence is a male donor in good health and CMV-seronegative. The DNA of the CDR3 is TGTGCCAGCAGCTTAGCCGGAGGGGAGACCCAGTACTTC. Translation: CASSLAGGETQYF.